Listed below are T cell receptor beta chains from one sample, sequenced in a study of OX40 agonist ivuxolimab in advanced cancers. The method was immunoSEQ multiplex PCR; TCRdb's version includes in-frame clones alone and lacks a portion of them. The sample yields 55,000 to 85,000 clones, just over 85% seen once. The sequencing here drew on CD4+ or CD8+ T cells sorted from blood, taken in a trial of the OX40 agonist ivuxolimab. The origin of the receptors is an adult with an advanced solid tumor such as melanoma, head and neck, liver or kidney cancer. The CDR3 runs from the conserved cysteine through the conserved F or W. The D gene is left open where the match is weak. Not all rows give a size; the values are once, few, many and, for expanded clones, a class.

v_call	d_call	clone_size	j_call	cdr3_nt	cdr3_aa
TRBV6-5	TRBD1	-	TRBJ2-2	TGTGCCAGCAAAGGGGGCAAGGTCGCCGGGGAGCTGTTTTTT	CASKGGKVAGELFF
TRBV4-3	-	-	TRBJ2-1	TGCGCCAGCAGCGCAGCCGGGACATCAAAGCAGTTCTTC	CASSAAGTSKQFF
TRBV15	-	-	TRBJ1-3	TGTGCCACCAGCAATGGGGGGGCGACTGGAAACACCATATATTTT	CATSNGGATGNTIYF
TRBV25-1	TRBD2	-	TRBJ2-2	TGTGCCAGCAGTGCCCTAGCGGGGCGGGGATTGTTTTTT	CASSALAGRGLFF
TRBV5-1	TRBD1	-	TRBJ2-7	TGCGCCAGCAGCTCTGGACAGGGGATGTACGAGCAGTACTTC	CASSSGQGMYEQYF
TRBV6-6	-	few	TRBJ1-1	TGTGCCAGCAGTTACGGGGATCTGGGAGCTTTCTTT	CASSYGDLGAFF
TRBV7-2	-	-	TRBJ2-5	TGTGCCAGCAGCTCCACAGGCCTCCAAGAGACCCAGTACTTC	CASSSTGLQETQYF
TRBV5-1	-	-	TRBJ2-5	TGCGCCAGCTTTTCCCCGGGCGGCCAAGAGACCCAGTACTTC	CASFSPGGQETQYF
TRBV19	TRBD1	few	TRBJ2-2	TGTGCCAGTAGCCCGGACAGGGGTCTTGGGACCGGGGAGCTGTTTTTT	CASSPDRGLGTGELFF
TRBV10-3	TRBD2	-	TRBJ2-2	TGTGCCACGTCCCCCCCTAGCGGTAACACCGGGGAGCTGTTTTTT	CATSPPSGNTGELFF
TRBV7-2	-	few	TRBJ2-1	TGTGCCAGCAGCTTACAGGGATCCTACAATGAGCAGTTCTTC	CASSLQGSYNEQFF
TRBV12-5	-	-	TRBJ2-7	TGTGCTAGTGGCAAGGGGGACTACGAGCAGTACTTC	CASGKGDYEQYF
TRBV10-3	TRBD2	-	TRBJ2-7	TGTGCCATCAGGCCAAGCGGGGGTTCTACCTACGAGCAGTACTTC	CAIRPSGGSTYEQYF
TRBV11-3	-	-	TRBJ2-3	TGTGCCAGCAGCCGAACGGGGCAGGGACGCACAGATACGCAGTATTTT	CASSRTGQGRTDTQYF
TRBV9	-	-	TRBJ1-5	TGTGCCAGCAGCGTGAGGGGACTGGGTCTGAGATGGCCCCAGCATTTT	CASSVRGLGLRWPQHF
TRBV29-1	-	few	TRBJ2-2	TGCAGCGTTCGGGTTAGCGGCACCGGGGAGCTGTTTTTT	CSVRVSGTGELFF